These T cell receptor beta chains were read from a single sample in a study of regulatory T cells in long-lasting Graves disease. One entry per CDR3 protein, called by TCRdb with MiXCR from the multiplex PCR reads. The table includes approximately 390,000 distinct CDR3 sequences, around 15% detected once. The same sample was also studied in work on T cells in Graves' hyperthyroidism and ophthalmopathy.

The sequenced sample was peripheral blood mononuclear cells (PBMCs), obtained at new diagnosis, from a patient treated with antithyroid drugs. Receptors originate from a woman aged 18-30 years with Graves disease. CDR3s include the opening cysteine and the closing phenylalanine or tryptophan. The order of the fields is J gene, D gene, clone size, V gene, CDR3 DNA, CDR3 protein. The D gene is left open where the match is weak. Not all rows give a size; the values are once, few, many and, for expanded clones, a class.

J gene: TRBJ2-7
D gene: .
clone size: many
V gene: TRBV7-9
CDR3 DNA: TGTGCCAGCAGCTTAGGAGCGCTCTACGAGCAGTACTTC
CDR3 protein: CASSLGALYEQYF

J gene: TRBJ2-2
D gene: TRBD2
clone size: many
V gene: TRBV6-1
CDR3 DNA: TGTGCCAGCAGTGAATTCGTGAGGGGAGGTAGCGGGCACACCGGGGAGCTGTTTTTT
CDR3 protein: CASSEFVRGGSGHTGELFF

J gene: TRBJ2-7
D gene: TRBD1
clone size: .
V gene: TRBV29-1
CDR3 DNA: TGCAGCGTTCGAACCGGGACAGGGTCCTACGAGCAGTACTTC
CDR3 protein: CSVRTGTGSYEQYF

J gene: TRBJ2-3
D gene: TRBD2
clone size: .
V gene: TRBV28
CDR3 DNA: TGTGCCAGCAGTTGGGGACTAGCGGGGGCCACAGATACGCAGTATTTT
CDR3 protein: CASSWGLAGATDTQYF

J gene: TRBJ1-2
D gene: TRBD1
clone size: .
V gene: TRBV2
CDR3 DNA: TGTGCCAGCCGCCAGGGGGCCTCTAACTATGGCTACATCTTC
CDR3 protein: CASRQGASNYGYIF

J gene: TRBJ2-7
D gene: .
clone size: many
V gene: TRBV5-1
CDR3 DNA: TGCGCCAGCAGCTTGGTAGGGGATATCTACGAGCAGTACTTC
CDR3 protein: CASSLVGDIYEQYF

J gene: TRBJ2-7
D gene: TRBD2
clone size: many
V gene: TRBV3-1
CDR3 DNA: TGTGCCAGCAGCCAAGAGGGACTAGCGGTCTACGAGCAGTACTTC
CDR3 protein: CASSQEGLAVYEQYF

J gene: TRBJ2-2
D gene: TRBD2
clone size: many
V gene: TRBV7-8
CDR3 DNA: TGTGCCAGCAGCAACCCCGGACTAGCGGGAGCCACCGGGGAGCTGTTTTTT
CDR3 protein: CASSNPGLAGATGELFF

J gene: TRBJ2-7
D gene: TRBD1
clone size: .
V gene: TRBV5-1
CDR3 DNA: TGCGCCAGCAGCGGGACAGGGGACCACGAGCAGTACTTC
CDR3 protein: CASSGTGDHEQYF

J gene: TRBJ2-3
D gene: TRBD2
clone size: many
V gene: TRBV20-1
CDR3 DNA: TGCAGTGCTGGAGGAGCCCTCTCAGGACTAGCGATAGATACGCAGTATTTT
CDR3 protein: CSAGGALSGLAIDTQYF

J gene: TRBJ2-7
D gene: .
clone size: many
V gene: TRBV12-3/TRBV12-4
CDR3 DNA: TGTGCCAGCAGTCCCACCGCCGTGAGCGAGCAGTACTTC
CDR3 protein: CASSPTAVSEQYF

J gene: TRBJ1-5
D gene: .
clone size: few
V gene: TRBV24-1
CDR3 DNA: TGTGCCACCAGTGATTTCGGTGAGCCCCAGCATTTT
CDR3 protein: CATSDFGEPQHF

J gene: TRBJ1-6
D gene: .
clone size: .
V gene: TRBV20-1
CDR3 DNA: TGCAGTGCTAGAGATCTAGCGGACCCTCCGAGCTCTTTGTATAATTCACCCCTCCACTTT
CDR3 protein: CSARDLADPPSSLYNSPLHF

J gene: TRBJ2-7
D gene: .
clone size: many
V gene: TRBV6-1
CDR3 DNA: TGTGCCAGCAGTGGACAGGTCCTTAACGAGCAGTACTTC
CDR3 protein: CASSGQVLNEQYF

J gene: TRBJ2-1
D gene: .
clone size: many
V gene: TRBV11-2
CDR3 DNA: TGTGCCAGCAGTCTCCCTCTTGGCACTCCTCCCTACAATGAGCAGTTCTTC
CDR3 protein: CASSLPLGTPPYNEQFF

J gene: TRBJ1-4
D gene: TRBD1
clone size: many
V gene: TRBV3-1
CDR3 DNA: TGTGCCAGCAGCCAAGAGACCCTAGGGGGCATGGGTAATGAAAAACTGTTTTTT
CDR3 protein: CASSQETLGGMGNEKLFF

J gene: TRBJ2-5
D gene: .
clone size: few
V gene: TRBV7-8
CDR3 DNA: TGTGCCAGCAGCTCTCCGGGGTCTTTTGAGACCCAGTACTTC
CDR3 protein: CASSSPGSFETQYF

J gene: TRBJ2-5
D gene: .
clone size: .
V gene: TRBV6-8
CDR3 DNA: TGTGCCAGCAGCCTCTTGGGACTTAAGGGAGGAGAGACCCAGTACTTC
CDR3 protein: CASSLLGLKGGETQYF

J gene: TRBJ2-3
D gene: TRBD2
clone size: .
V gene: TRBV9
CDR3 DNA: TGTGCCAGCAGCGTAGCCCCCCGGGGAGGGTCCCATCTAGCAACAGATACGCAGTATTTT
CDR3 protein: CASSVAPRGGSHLATDTQYF

J gene: TRBJ2-7
D gene: .
clone size: many
V gene: TRBV10-3
CDR3 DNA: TGTGCTACCGGGGGCGGATCCTACGAGCAGTACTTC
CDR3 protein: CATGGGSYEQYF

J gene: TRBJ2-1
D gene: TRBD1
clone size: many
V gene: TRBV3-1
CDR3 DNA: TGTGCCAGCAGCCAATCCCAGGGGGTCGGGTACAATGAGCAGTTCTTC
CDR3 protein: CASSQSQGVGYNEQFF

J gene: TRBJ1-2
D gene: .
clone size: many
V gene: TRBV9
CDR3 DNA: TGTGCCAGCAGCGTAGCTACTGGGGGCTACACCTTC
CDR3 protein: CASSVATGGYTF

J gene: TRBJ1-5
D gene: TRBD1
clone size: many
V gene: TRBV29-1
CDR3 DNA: TGCAGCGTGGCCCCAGGGGGGGGAGATCAGCCCCAGCATTTT
CDR3 protein: CSVAPGGGDQPQHF

J gene: TRBJ2-5
D gene: .
clone size: .
V gene: TRBV6-2/TRBV6-3
CDR3 DNA: TGTGCCAGCAGTGATGGGAGGACCCAGTACTTC
CDR3 protein: CASSDGRTQYF

J gene: TRBJ2-7
D gene: TRBD2
clone size: .
V gene: TRBV7-2
CDR3 DNA: TGTGCCAGCAGCTTACTACGGGGGACTAGCGCCTCCTACGAGCAGTACTTC
CDR3 protein: CASSLLRGTSASYEQYF

J gene: TRBJ2-7
D gene: .
clone size: many
V gene: TRBV5-1
CDR3 DNA: TGCGCCAGCAGTGGAGGGGGCAAAACCTACGAGCAGTACTTC
CDR3 protein: CASSGGGKTYEQYF

J gene: TRBJ1-1
D gene: TRBD1
clone size: medium-sized
V gene: TRBV7-8
CDR3 DNA: TGTGCCAGCAGTTTGACAGGGGGCACTGAAGCTTTCTTT
CDR3 protein: CASSLTGGTEAFF

J gene: TRBJ2-7
D gene: TRBD2
clone size: .
V gene: TRBV7-3
CDR3 DNA: TGTGCCAGCAGCTCCCACGGGGGGGGGGGGACCTACGAGCAGTACTTC
CDR3 protein: CASSSHGGGGTYEQYF

J gene: TRBJ2-7
D gene: .
clone size: many
V gene: TRBV10-3
CDR3 DNA: TGTGCCGTGGGAGAGACCACCTACGAGCAGTACTTC
CDR3 protein: CAVGETTYEQYF

J gene: TRBJ2-3
D gene: TRBD2
clone size: many
V gene: TRBV28
CDR3 DNA: TGTGCCAGCAGTCCTGCCAGCGGGAGAACAGATACGCAGTATTTT
CDR3 protein: CASSPASGRTDTQYF

J gene: TRBJ2-5
D gene: .
clone size: .
V gene: TRBV27
CDR3 DNA: TGTGCCAGCAGTTTAATGGCAGGCCAAGAGACCCAGTACTTC
CDR3 protein: CASSLMAGQETQYF

J gene: TRBJ2-1
D gene: .
clone size: many
V gene: TRBV29-1
CDR3 DNA: TGCAGCGTTGCCTCAGGGAATGAGCAGTTCTTC
CDR3 protein: CSVASGNEQFF

J gene: TRBJ2-1
D gene: TRBD2
clone size: few
V gene: TRBV7-9
CDR3 DNA: TGTGCCAGCAGCTTAGGTGGGGGGTCACTAGCGGGAGTGGCCTACAATGAGCAGTTCTTC
CDR3 protein: CASSLGGGSLAGVAYNEQFF

J gene: TRBJ1-3
D gene: .
clone size: few
V gene: TRBV7-9
CDR3 DNA: TGTGCCAGCAGCAAACCGGGGAGCTCTGGAAACACCATATATTTT
CDR3 protein: CASSKPGSSGNTIYF

J gene: TRBJ2-1
D gene: .
clone size: many
V gene: TRBV5-6
CDR3 DNA: TGTGCCAGCAGCACGGCTCACGGTGAGCAGTTCTTC
CDR3 protein: CASSTAHGEQFF